This T cell receptor beta chain was identified during a study of blood T cell repertoires in COVID-19. Study-wide context: Whether acute or convalescent, the COVID-19 samples came from the United States, Italy and Spain.

Sequenced by immunoSEQ multiplex PCR; TCRdb stores in-frame clones only, minus some. The sample shows under 110,000 clones, 85% to 95% of them seen only once. Between the trimmed V and J ends, which lost 2 bases and 7 bases, there was a span of 10 bases. This CDR3 has 13 residues. Looked up from germline, CDR1 is SGHRS and CDR2 is YFSETQ. The V call is TRBV5-1, the J call TRBJ2-1; D possibly corresponds to TRBD2 (5 bases). This TCR was recovered from a man aged 50-59 years with active COVID-19. The material sequenced was peripheral blood. CDR3: CASSFTSENEQFF. CDR3 nucleotide sequence: TGCGCCAGCAGCTTTACTAGTGAGAATGAGCAGTTCTTC.